The next 18 T cell receptor beta chains were all read from a single sample in a study of blood T cell repertoires in COVID-19. Sequenced by immunoSEQ multiplex PCR; TCRdb stores in-frame clones only, minus some. The sample lists some 80,000 clones, about 76% occurring once. Specimen: peripheral blood. The receptors come from a man older than 75 with acute or convalescent COVID-19.

The rearrangement links TRBV18 to TRBJ2-5, with 9 bases identical to TRBD1. From germline, CDR1 is KGHSH and CDR2 LQKENI. The CDR3 is made up of 15 amino acids. V shed 3 bases, J shed 5 bases, and the junction held 7 bases outside the gene matches. The CDR3 bases are TGTGCCAGCTCACCCCGGACAGGGGTGCGGGAGACCCAGTACTTC. It translates to CASSPRTGVRETQYF.

The rearrangement links TRBV11-2 to TRBJ2-3, with D possibly being TRBD2 (5 bases). Trimming pared 0 bases from V and 8 bases from J, leaving 15 bases between. Germline values: CDR1 SGHAT, CDR2 FQNNGV. CDR3 length: 15 amino acids. For the CDR3, the DNA is TGTGCCAGCAGCTTAGAGAGGGCTTCGATGGGTACGCAGTATTTT. Amino acids: CASSLERASMGTQYF.

This chain links TRBV10-3 with TRBJ2-1, with 9 bases fitting TRBD2. Trimming removed 2 bases from V and 2 bases from J; junction bases left unmatched: 4. Per the germline V gene, CDR1 is ENHRY and CDR2 is SYGVKD. This CDR3 region has 16 residues. CDR3 protein: CAISEMASGTYNEQFF. CDR3 sequence (DNA): TGTGCCATCAGTGAGATGGCTAGCGGGACCTACAATGAGCAGTTCTTC.

This clone was found once. J is TRBJ2-7 and V is TRBV3-1 (or the pseudogene TRBV3-2); 13 bases align to TRBD2. Germline lookup yields CDR1 LGHDT and CDR2 YNNKEL (reference sequence). With V trimmed by 4 bases and J by 7 bases, 7 bases remained unmatched. CDR3 length: 15 residues. CDR3 DNA sequence: TGTGCCAGCAGCCCCGGACTAGCGGGAGCAGGGGAGCAGTACTTC. It codes for CASSPGLAGAGEQYF.

Only a few counts were recorded for this clone. V usage is TRBV27 and J usage is TRBJ1-6; possibly TRBD1 for D (5 bases). In germline, CDR1 is MNHEY, CDR2 SMNVEV (reference sequence). This CDR3 region has 14 residues. V was shortened by 6 bases and J by 9 bases, with 15 bases between the two germline ends. CDR3 in amino acids: CASRTAPSSSPLHF. CDR3 nucleotide sequence: TGTGCCAGCAGGACAGCACCGAGTAGTTCACCCCTCCACTTT.

The rearrangement joins TRBV5-1 to TRBJ2-3, with D possibly TRBD2 on 6 matching bases. Germline values: CDR1 SGHRS, CDR2 YFSETQ. The CDR3 length is 14 residues. V gave up 3 bases and J gave up 4 bases, with 12 bases separating them. In DNA, the CDR3 is TGCGCCAGCAGCTCTGGAGGGGCCCCAGATACGCAGTATTTT. It yields the protein CASSSGGAPDTQYF.

The V gene is TRBV5-1, the J gene TRBJ2-1; the match to TRBD2 covers 11 bases. Per the germline V gene, CDR1 is SGHRS and CDR2 is YFSETQ. Unmatched junction bases numbered 9, after V lost 0 bases and J lost 7 bases. The CDR3 has 17 amino acids. This CDR3 is CASSLGLAGGTGNEQFF. The DNA of the CDR3 is TGCGCCAGCAGCTTGGGGCTAGCGGGAGGAACGGGAAATGAGCAGTTCTTC.

The chain joins TRBV3-1 (or the pseudogene TRBV3-2) to TRBJ2-7, with TRBD2 matching 8 bases. Unmatched junction bases numbered 12, after V lost 1 base and J lost 7 bases. The CDR3 is 16 residues long. The germline V gene has CDR1 LGHDT and CDR2 YNNKEL (reference sequence). CDR3 nucleotides: TGTGCCAGCAGCCAAGGAATAACGGGAGGGCCGCGGGAGCAGTACTTC. As protein: CASSQGITGGPREQYF.

This chain links TRBV3-1 (or the pseudogene TRBV3-2) with TRBJ2-1; 14 nucleotides agree with TRBD2. The junction had 9 bases not matched to a gene; V was cut back by 2 bases and J by 0 bases. The CDR3 is 20 residues long. From germline, CDR1 is LGHDT and CDR2 YNNKEL (reference sequence). Here the CDR3 reads CASSQFPGTSGSSSYNEQFF. The CDR3 region has the DNA TGTGCCAGCAGCCAATTCCCCGGGACTAGCGGGAGTAGCTCCTACAATGAGCAGTTCTTC.

This sequence joins TRBV28 and TRBJ1-2; D remains unclear. Per germline, CDR1 MDHEN and CDR2 SYDVKM. V was trimmed by 6 bases and J by 6 bases, leaving 14 bases between them. The CDR3 is 13 residues long. CDR3 coding DNA: TGTGCCAGCAGCCCCGGTTTTGTAGATGGCTACACCTTC. Its translation is CASSPGFVDGYTF.

The chain employs TRBV9 and TRBJ2-3; maybe TRBD2 (6 bases). Germline loops: CDR1 SGDLS, CDR2 YYNGEE. V gave up 4 bases and J gave up 0 bases, with 9 bases separating them. The CDR3 extends over 14 amino acids. CDR3 in amino acids: CASSFSGSTDTQYF. DNA for the CDR3: TGTGCCAGCAGCTTTAGCGGAAGCACAGATACGCAGTATTTT.

CDR3 in amino acids: CASSQERGLATEQFF. As DNA, the CDR3 is TGCGCCAGCAGCCAAGAACGAGGACTAGCGACTGAGCAGTTCTTC. V and J are TRBV4-1 and TRBJ2-1, with 9 bases that match TRBD2. Per the germline V gene, CDR1 is MGHRA and CDR2 is YSYEKL. V was clipped by 0 bases and J by 9 bases; unmatched bases: 6. This CDR3 is 15 amino acids long.

This clone has only a few counts. The V call is TRBV30, the J call TRBJ1-5; TRBD1 aligns across 7 bases. The CDR3 is 14 residues long. The V and J ends lost 4 bases and 3 bases, in that order; junction bases with no gene match: 6. Germline V gene lookup returns CDR1 GTSNPN and CDR2 SVGIG (reference sequence). CDR3 amino acids: CAWTRDSINQPQHF. In DNA, the CDR3 is TGTGCCTGGACCCGGGACAGCATCAATCAGCCCCAGCATTTT.

The rearrangement joins TRBV5-1 to TRBJ2-2; 7 nucleotides agree with TRBD2. The CDR3 contains 15 residues. The germline V gene has CDR1 SGHRS and CDR2 YFSETQ. V gave up 3 bases and J gave up 7 bases; unmatched junction bases: 9. The CDR3 DNA reads as TGCGCCAGCAGCTCAGGACTAGTCAAGGGCGGGGAGCTGTTTTTT. Its translation: CASSSGLVKGGELFF. Complete variable domain (other parts from reference TRBV5-1 and TRBJ2-2): KAGVTQTPRYLIKTRGQQVTLSCSPISGHRSVSWYQQTPGQGLQFLFEYFSETQRNKGNFPGRFSGRQFSNSRSEMNVSTLELGDSALYLCASSSGLVKGGELFFGEGSRLTVL.

The chain combines TRBV5-4 with TRBJ1-1; 7 positions agree with TRBD1. The junction had 11 bases not matched to a gene; V was cut back by 4 bases and J by 5 bases. There are 15 residues in the CDR3. Germline V gene lookup returns CDR1 SGHNT and CDR2 YYREEE (reference sequence). The CDR3 reads CASSPRQGRKTEAFF. Here the CDR3 DNA reads TGTGCCAGCAGCCCCCGACAGGGACGAAAAACTGAAGCTTTCTTT. The whole variable domain, filled in from reference TRBV5-4 and TRBJ1-1, reads ETGVTQSPTHLIKTRGQQVTLRCSSQSGHNTVSWYQQALGQGPQFIFQYYREEENGRGNFPPRFSGLQFPNYSSELNVNALELDDSALYLCASSPRQGRKTEAFFGQGTRLTVV.

This rearrangement joins TRBV7-9 to TRBJ1-4; 8 bases match TRBD1. Trimming at V came to 5 bases and at J to 7 bases, leaving 6 bases not matched to a gene. Germline CDR1 SEHNR, CDR2 FQNEAQ (reference sequence). The CDR3 loop spans 14 amino acids. In nucleotides, the CDR3 is TGTGCCAGCAGCCAGGGGGCTGAGGGTGAAAAACTGTTTTTT. Translating gives CASSQGAEGEKLFF.

The chain recombines TRBV2 with TRBJ2-7; tentative D call: TRBD1 (6 bases). CDR1 and CDR2 (germline): SNHLY, FYNNEI. This CDR3 has 14 residues. V was pared by 8 bases and J by 2 bases, with 16 bases between. The CDR3 here is CASSKGTTAYEQYF. CDR3 nucleotides: TGTGCCAGCTCAAAAGGGACAACCGCCTACGAGCAGTACTTC.

This sequence joins TRBV29-1 and TRBJ1-2, with 7 bases matching TRBD1. This CDR3 has 14 residues. V dropped 4 bases and J dropped 2; count of bases not matched to a gene: 7. The germline CDR1 and CDR2 sequences are SQVTM and ANQGSEA. This chain's CDR3 is CSVGGTAQNYGYTF. The CDR3 nucleotides read TGCAGCGTTGGAGGGACAGCCCAAAACTATGGCTACACCTTC. The full variable domain, rest sourced from reference TRBV29-1 and TRBJ1-2, is SAVISQKPSRDICQRGTSLTIQCQVDSQVTMMFWYRQQPGQSLTLIATANQGSEATYESGFVIDKFPISRPNLTFSTLTVSNMSPEDSSIYLCSVGGTAQNYGYTFGSGTRLTVV.